A single T cell receptor beta chain is shown here with its context. This sample was taken from a study of blood T cell repertoires in COVID-19. The V segment lost 5 bases and the J segment 6 bases; nucleotides outside the gene matches: 14. This CDR3 region has 16 residues. CDR1 is WSHSY and CDR2 is SAAADI in the germline V gene. Measured with immunoSEQ multiplex PCR; TCRdb has only the in-frame clones, and not every one. The sample lists 200,000 to 250,000 clones, about 86% occurring once. V and J are TRBV10-2 and TRBJ2-7; 9 bases match TRBD1. The source is a woman in her fifties or sixties in a cohort exposed to, infected with or recovered from COVID-19 (not recorded which). The sequencing input was PBMCs or T cells enriched from blood (not recorded which). The CDR3 protein is CASSLYPTGQGLEQYF. CDR3 sequence (DNA): TGCGCCAGCAGTTTGTACCCCACGGGACAGGGCCTCGAGCAGTACTTC.